The clone carrying this TCR beta chain was seen many times. TRAV- and TRBV-specific primers primed first-strand cDNA, covering alpha and beta chains. The TCRs were subjected to amplification over roughly 18 PCR cycles employing a constant-region primer in conjunction with a V-primer adapter. MiXCR was run by TCRdb on the reads, yielding one entry per CDR3 protein. The repertoire holds tens of thousands of distinct CDR3 sequences, roughly a third seen once, with around 3.9% in the top ten. Germline-derived CDR1 and CDR2 are LNHDA and SQIVND (reference sequence). This CDR3 is built from 15 residues. Trimming took 7 bases from V and 1 from J; bases not matched to a gene: 6. These data come from a study of low-dose radiotherapy and immunotherapy resistance in tumors. Whole-study context: Cohort 2 received 1 Gy per fraction every two weeks, totaling 13 Gy over 26 weeks.

The time point was: before trial treatment. The receptor comes from a male donor with gallbladder cancer. The input for sequencing was PBMCs, taken before treatment. The chain has TRBV19 and TRBJ2-2; 7 positions match TRBD1. Here the CDR3 DNA reads TGTGCCAGTACCCCGGACAGGTGGAACACCGGGGAGCTGTTTTTT. Residues: CASTPDRWNTGELFF.